The 19 T cell receptor beta chains below come from one sample, sequenced in a study of T cells after somatic rescue of genetic block. Measured with immunoSEQ multiplex PCR; TCRdb has only the in-frame clones, and not every one. The table records under 150,000 clones, around nine tenths of them present only once. Sequencing used peripheral blood mononuclear cells (PBMCs). The receptors shown here come from a woman aged 18 to 35.

The CDR3 spells CASSDRTAPGYNEQFF. DNA for the CDR3: TGTGCCAGTAGTGACCGGACAGCACCGGGATACAATGAGCAGTTCTTC. The V call is TRBV19, the J call TRBJ2-1; perhaps TRBD1 as D (6 bases). The CDR3 length is 16 residues. Trimming left V 5 bases short and J 4 bases short, with 18 bases between. Germline V gene sequence: CDR1 LNHDA, CDR2 SQIVND (reference sequence). The variable domain in full, completed from reference TRBV19 and TRBJ2-1, reads DGGITQSPKYLFRKEGQNVTLSCEQNLNHDAMYWYRQDPGQGLRLIYYSQIVNDFQKGDIAEGYSVSREKKESFPLTVTSAQKNPTAFYLCASSDRTAPGYNEQFFGPGTRLTVL.

The rearrangement joins TRBV28 to TRBJ2-2; D remains unclear. The germline CDR1 and CDR2 sequences are MDHEN and SYDVKM. Trimming cost V 1 base and J 3 bases, with 6 bases left between them. There are 14 residues in the CDR3. The CDR3 DNA reads TGTGCCAGCAGTTTATTTCCCTACACCGGGGAGCTGTTTTTT. Translation gives CASSLFPYTGELFF.

The chain is built from TRBV6-5 and TRBJ2-2; 7 bases agree with TRBD1. V gave up 4 bases and J gave up 4 bases; unmatched junction bases: 6. Germline V gene sequence: CDR1 MNHEY, CDR2 SVGAGI. This CDR3 contains 15 residues. CDR3 nucleotides: TGTGCCAGCAGTTGGTCCCAGGGGGTCACCGGGGAGCTGTTTTTT. The encoded protein is CASSWSQGVTGELFF.

The rearrangement uses TRBV29-1 and TRBJ1-2, with 8 bases that match TRBD1. The CDR3 totals 13 residues. In germline, CDR1 is SQVTM, CDR2 ANQGSEA. V gave up 5 bases and J gave up 7 bases; unmatched junction bases: 9. The chain's CDR3 is CSVRGATGAGYTF. For the CDR3, the DNA is TGCAGCGTTCGGGGGGCGACAGGGGCTGGCTACACCTTC.

This chain links TRBV5-4 with TRBJ2-2, with D uncertain. Trimming shortened V by 0 bases and J by 4 bases, and 4 bases separated the two germline ends. This CDR3 comprises 13 residues. Germline values: CDR1 SGHNT, CDR2 YYREEE (reference sequence). The CDR3 region has the DNA TGTGCCAGCAGCTTGGGGGTCACCGGGGAGCTGTTTTTT. Translated, it gives CASSLGVTGELFF.

This clone was seen once. This chain uses TRBV11-2 with TRBJ2-3, with D possibly being TRBD2 (6 bases). CDR1 and CDR2 from the germline V gene are SGHAT and FQNNGV. There are 14 residues in the CDR3. V gave up 6 bases and J gave up 0 bases, with 10 bases separating them. The CDR3 region has the DNA TGTGCCAGCAGACCCGGGAGCAGCACAGATACGCAGTATTTT. Its protein product is CASRPGSSTDTQYF.

This sequence joins TRBV11-2 and TRBJ2-3; D remains unclear. V lost 0 bases and J lost 1, with 5 bases in between. The CDR3 loop spans 14 amino acids. Germline-derived CDR1 and CDR2 are SGHAT and FQNNGV. The CDR3 protein is CASSLDQGTDTQYF. The DNA of the CDR3 is TGTGCCAGCAGCTTAGATCAGGGCACAGATACGCAGTATTTT.

V is TRBV5-1 and J is TRBJ2-2; TRBD2 matches at 7 bases. Germline trimming cut 0 bases from V and 13 bases from J; bases unmatched to any gene: 6. From germline, CDR1 is SGHRS and CDR2 YFSETQ. CDR3 length: 13 residues. CDR3 sequence reads: CASSLEQGRGLFF. In DNA form, the CDR3 reads TGCGCCAGCAGCTTGGAACAAGGGAGGGGGCTGTTTTTT.

The chain recombines TRBV5-1 with TRBJ2-5; D is possibly TRBD1 (5 bases). The V gene's germline CDR1 is SGHRS and CDR2 YFSETQ. CDR3 length: 14 amino acids. With 0 bases removed from V and 2 bases from J, the gap between germline ends came to 8 bases. Written as DNA, the CDR3 is TGCGCCAGCAGCTTGGGACAGCAACAAGAGACCCAGTACTTC. Amino acid sequence: CASSLGQQQETQYF.

This rearrangement joins TRBV29-1 to TRBJ1-2; the D gene is possibly TRBD1 (5 bases). Trimming pared 0 bases from V and 7 bases from J, leaving 18 bases between. Germline-derived CDR1 and CDR2 are SQVTM and ANQGSEA. The CDR3 consists of 15 residues. For the CDR3, the DNA is TGCAGCGTTGAAGATGGGGCGGCTGCGCTTGGTGGCTACACCTTC. Protein sequence: CSVEDGAAALGGYTF.

This rearrangement joins TRBV5-1 to TRBJ1-1; 7 bases match TRBD1. Losses at the gene ends were 4 bases for V and 0 bases for J; bases not matched to a gene: 12. Germline assignment: CDR1 SGHRS and CDR2 YFSETQ. This CDR3 region has 17 residues. The CDR3 DNA reads as TGCGCCAGCAGCCCCGACAGGGAGCGGGCCCTGAACACTGAAGCTTTCTTT. Translated: CASSPDRERALNTEAFF.

The J gene is TRBJ2-7, the V gene TRBV11-2; D call uncertain. CDR1 SGHAT and CDR2 FQNNGV come from the germline V gene. The CDR3 loop spans 11 amino acids. Trimming stripped 7 bases from V and 4 bases from J, with 8 bases between. The CDR3, as DNA: TGTGCCAGCACCAACGGTTACGAGCAGTACTTC. Protein product: CASTNGYEQYF.

The rearrangement joins TRBV5-1 to TRBJ2-5; the match to TRBD2 covers 8 bases. Germline V gene sequence: CDR1 SGHRS, CDR2 YFSETQ. Losses at the gene ends were 5 bases for V and 5 bases for J; bases not matched to a gene: 11. This CDR3 is built from 15 residues. CDR3 nucleotides: TGCGCCAGCAGTCTAGGGTCGGGGGGGCCGGAGACCCAGTACTTC. This gives the protein CASSLGSGGPETQYF.

The chain carries TRBV6-4 and TRBJ1-3, with unresolved D. Germline loops: CDR1 MRHNA, CDR2 SNTAGT. This CDR3 has 11 residues. Trimming took off 9 bases at V and 8 bases at J, with 11 bases between the two ends. CDR3 sequence: CASKRGYTIYF. The CDR3 region has the DNA TGTGCCAGTAAAAGAGGCTACACCATATATTTT.

The chain couples TRBV28 to TRBJ2-7; 7 bases are shared with TRBD2. CDR1 and CDR2 from the germline V gene are MDHEN and SYDVKM. J was trimmed by 3 bases and V by 2 bases; bases with no gene match: 4. The CDR3 extends over 14 amino acids. The CDR3 loop reads CASSLGGRGYEQYF. In DNA, the CDR3 is TGTGCCAGCAGTTTAGGGGGGAGGGGCTACGAGCAGTACTTC. Together with reference TRBV28 and TRBJ2-7, the CDR3 gives the full variable domain: DVKVTQSSRYLVKRTGEKVFLECVQDMDHENMFWYRQDPGLGLRLIYFSYDVKMKEKGDIPEGYSVSREKKERFSLILESASTNQTSMYLCASSLGGRGYEQYFGPGTRLTVT.

The chain carries TRBV6-5 and TRBJ2-3; 8 nucleotides align to TRBD2. The CDR3 has 15 residues. The J segment lost 2 bases and the V segment lost 2 bases, leaving 3 bases of the junction unmatched. Germline V gene sequence: CDR1 MNHEY, CDR2 SVGAGI. The DNA for the CDR3 is TGTGCCAGCAGTTACGCACTAGCGGACACAGATACGCAGTATTTT. This codes for CASSYALADTDTQYF.

The V and J genes are TRBV18 and TRBJ2-2; D possibly corresponds to TRBD2 (6 bases). V lost 8 bases and J 9 bases, leaving 16 bases between the germline ends. Germline CDR1 and CDR2: KGHSH and LQKENI. The CDR3 is made up of 13 amino acids. Here the CDR3 DNA reads TGTGCCAGCGCGCCGGGGGAGGCGCGGGAGCTGTTTTTT. Amino acid sequence: CASAPGEARELFF.

The J gene is TRBJ1-1, the V gene TRBV11-3; 7 bases fit TRBD1. V lost 6 bases to trimming and J lost 4 bases; unmatched junction nucleotides: 8. Germline CDR1 reads SGHNT; CDR2 reads YENEEA. CDR3 length equals 14 residues. Written as DNA, the CDR3 is TGTGCCAGCAGGGACAGGTCGTTTGGCACTGAAGCTTTCTTT. It translates to CASRDRSFGTEAFF.

The chain carries TRBV6-1 and TRBJ1-2; 7 positions agree with TRBD1. Germline assignment: CDR1 MNHNS and CDR2 SASEGT. The CDR3 runs to 15 residues. The trim removed 7 bases at V and 4 bases at J, leaving 12 bases unmatched. DNA for the CDR3: TGTGCCAGCATAGTGACAGGGTCTCAACTCTATGGCTACACCTTC. Its translation: CASIVTGSQLYGYTF.